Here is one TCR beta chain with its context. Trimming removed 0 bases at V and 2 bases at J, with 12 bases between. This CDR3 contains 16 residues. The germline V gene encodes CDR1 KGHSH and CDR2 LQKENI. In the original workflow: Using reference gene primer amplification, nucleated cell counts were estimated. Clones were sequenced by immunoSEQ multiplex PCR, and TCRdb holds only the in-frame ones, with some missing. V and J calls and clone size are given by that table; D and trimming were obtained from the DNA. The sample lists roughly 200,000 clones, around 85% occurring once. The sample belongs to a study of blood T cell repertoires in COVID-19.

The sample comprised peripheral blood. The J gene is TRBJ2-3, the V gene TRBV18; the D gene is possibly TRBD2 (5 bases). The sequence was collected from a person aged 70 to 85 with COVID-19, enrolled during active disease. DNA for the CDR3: TGTGCCAGCTCACCACCATCGGCCGGGATCACAGATACGCAGTATTTT. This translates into CASSPPSAGITDTQYF.